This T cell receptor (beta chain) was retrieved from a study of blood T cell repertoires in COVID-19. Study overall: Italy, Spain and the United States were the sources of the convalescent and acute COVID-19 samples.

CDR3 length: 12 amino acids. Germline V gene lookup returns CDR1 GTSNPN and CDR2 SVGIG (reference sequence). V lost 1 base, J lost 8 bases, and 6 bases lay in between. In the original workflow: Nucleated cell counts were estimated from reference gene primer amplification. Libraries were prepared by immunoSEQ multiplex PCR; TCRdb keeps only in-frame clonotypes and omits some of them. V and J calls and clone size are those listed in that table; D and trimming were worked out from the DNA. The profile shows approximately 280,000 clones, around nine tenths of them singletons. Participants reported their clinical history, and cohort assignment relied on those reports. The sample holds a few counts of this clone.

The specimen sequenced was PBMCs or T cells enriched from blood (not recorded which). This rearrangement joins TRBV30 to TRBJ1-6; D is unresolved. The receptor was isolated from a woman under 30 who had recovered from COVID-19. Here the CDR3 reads CAWSGQYSPLHF. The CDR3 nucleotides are TGTGCCTGGAGTGGGCAGTATTCACCCCTCCACTTT.